Presented here are 10 T cell receptor beta chains from one specimen sequenced in a study of T cell responses to AZD1222 COVID-19 vaccine. Profiling relied on immunoSEQ multiplex PCR, and the TCRdb table lists in-frame clones only, not all of them. Among 60,000 to 80,000 clones listed, over 60% were seen once. The material sequenced was peripheral blood, taken 28 days after the second AZD1222 dose. The origin of the receptors is an adult who received the AZD1222 COVID-19 vaccine.

The chain uses TRBV3-1 (or the pseudogene TRBV3-2) and TRBJ1-1; 11 nucleotides line up with TRBD1. Germline CDR1 and CDR2: LGHDT and YNNKEL (reference sequence). Unmatched junction bases numbered 4, after V lost 1 base and J lost 3 bases. The length of the CDR3 is 16 residues. CDR3 region: CASSQGTGGAYTEAFF. The CDR3 nucleotides read TGTGCCAGCAGCCAAGGGACAGGGGGCGCGTACACTGAAGCTTTCTTT.

The rearrangement joins TRBV7-2 to TRBJ2-5, with D possibly TRBD1 on 5 matching bases. Germline CDR1 is SGHTA and CDR2 is FQGNSA. The CDR3 is made up of 14 amino acids. Trimming took off 3 bases at V and 2 bases at J, with 10 bases between the two ends. The CDR3 nucleotides read TGTGCCAGCAGCTTTGCAGGGCGACAAGAGACCCAGTACTTC. Protein sequence: CASSFAGRQETQYF.

The CDR3 here is CASSPAGTPSETQYF. The CDR3 nucleotides read TGTGCCAGCTCACCCGCCGGGACTCCTTCAGAGACCCAGTACTTC. V is TRBV18 and J is TRBJ2-5, with D tentatively TRBD2 (6 bases). The CDR3 loop spans 15 amino acids. Germline CDR1 reads KGHSH; CDR2 reads LQKENI. V was clipped by 3 bases and J by 4 bases, with 15 bases between them.

The V and J genes are TRBV30 and TRBJ2-7, with D unclear. The CDR3 loop spans 11 amino acids. V was trimmed by 5 bases and J by 4 bases, leaving 9 bases between them. CDR1 and CDR2 from the germline V gene are GTSNPN and SVGIG (reference sequence). CDR3 protein: CAWGRRYEQYF. The CDR3 nucleotides read TGTGCCTGGGGCAGGCGATACGAGCAGTACTTC.

This clone was counted once. V gene TRBV4-3 combines with J gene TRBJ2-2; D perhaps matches TRBD2 (6 bases). This CDR3 contains 17 residues. Trimming shortened V by 0 bases and J by 5 bases, and 16 bases separated the two germline ends. CDR1 is LGHNA and CDR2 is YSLEER in the germline V gene. DNA of the CDR3: TGCGCCAGCAGCCAAGAACTAGCCCCGTACCGTACCGGGGAGCTGTTTTTT. Translated: CASSQELAPYRTGELFF.

The genes are TRBV28 and TRBJ2-3; D is possibly TRBD2 (6 bases). The CDR3 is made up of 15 amino acids. Trimming left V 3 bases short and J 4 bases short, with 14 bases between. The germline gives CDR1 MDHEN, CDR2 SYDVKM. The CDR3, as DNA: TGTGCCAGCAGTTTTGAAGCGGGTGCCCCAGATACGCAGTATTTT. Amino acids: CASSFEAGAPDTQYF.

The chain employs TRBV5-1 and TRBJ2-6; possible D gene TRBD2, 6 bases. Trimming shortened V by 4 bases and J by 2 bases, and 16 bases separated the two germline ends. This CDR3 region has 17 residues. Germline-derived CDR1 and CDR2 are SGHRS and YFSETQ. CDR3 residues: CASSPPSGVPGANVLTF. The CDR3 DNA follows: TGCGCCAGCAGCCCTCCCTCGGGGGTGCCTGGGGCCAACGTCCTGACTTTC.

This clone was observed a few times. The V and J genes are TRBV29-1 and TRBJ1-3, with TRBD1 matching over 8 bases. The CDR3 sequence is 14 residues long. From germline, CDR1 is SQVTM and CDR2 ANQGSEA. The trim removed 7 bases at V and 3 bases at J, leaving 8 bases unmatched. CDR3 in DNA: TGCAGCGAATACCCGACAGGGGTTGGAAACACCATATATTTT. As protein: CSEYPTGVGNTIYF.

The rearrangement joins TRBV10-2 to TRBJ2-1; 12 bases map to TRBD2. The germline CDR1 and CDR2 sequences are WSHSY and SAAADI. The CDR3 runs to 15 residues. With 6 bases clipped from V and 4 bases from J, the junction kept 4 bases outside the gene matches. The CDR3 DNA reads as TGCGCCAGCAGGGCGCTAGCGGGAGGGTACAATGAGCAGTTCTTC. It is translated as CASRALAGGYNEQFF.

The chain combines TRBV6-2 or TRBV6-3 with TRBJ1-5; D unclear. The CDR3 contains 15 residues. With 2 bases removed from V and 1 base from J, the gap between germline ends came to 9 bases. CDR1 MNHEY and CDR2 SVGEGT come from the germline V gene. The CDR3 DNA reads as TGTGCCAGCAGTTACGAAGGGTTAAGCAATCAGCCCCAGCATTTT. It translates to CASSYEGLSNQPQHF.